These T cell receptor beta chains were read from a single sample in a study of blood T cells in healthy people across ages. TCRdb analysed the 5' RACE reads with MiXCR anew, one entry per CDR3 protein. The table has 1 million or so distinct CDR3 sequences, around 25% seen once. These data were also filed under a second study, of T cells of mothers and their children.

The sequencing sample was made of blood. These receptors originate from a girl aged 2-9 years in good health. Both conserved end residues are trimmed from each CDR3. Each record gives: V gene, D gene, J gene, clone size, CDR3 length, CDR3 protein. A D gene is named only where the DNA matches it firmly. Rows give clone size only sometimes, using once, few, many, or a class for an expanded clone.

TRBV7-6	NA	TRBJ1-5	few	13	ASSLDRGYNQPQH
TRBV5-1	NA	TRBJ1-1	NA	12	ASTRTQKNTEAF
TRBV20-1	NA	TRBJ2-7	NA	16	SARGPWDGGSDAYEQY
TRBV7-6	NA	TRBJ1-6	NA	13	ASSLHVGGGSPLH
TRBV4-1	TRBD1	TRBJ1-2	NA	12	ASSQEDRVEGYT
TRBV4-1	NA	TRBJ1-2	NA	12	ASSLPYRFDGYT
TRBV5-1	NA	TRBJ1-4	NA	12	ASSFRDPNEKLF
TRBV4-3	TRBD1	TRBJ1-2	NA	13	ASSNWTGGDYGYT
TRBV13	NA	TRBJ2-5	NA	12	ASSLSRFMETQY
TRBV28	NA	TRBJ2-5	NA	13	ASTSRAGGQETQY